The 30 T cell receptor beta chains below all came from one sample that was sequenced in a study of blood T cell repertoires in COVID-19. Some clones are missing from TCRdb's copy, which holds only in-frame ones; the method was immunoSEQ multiplex PCR. The data show around 190,000 clones, over 75% seen once. Material: peripheral blood. The source of these receptors is a man aged 50 to 59 with COVID-19, enrolled during active disease.

CDR3 sequence reads: CASSLNRGIKVTGELFF. CDR3 nucleotides: TGTGCCAGCAGCCTAAACAGGGGAATTAAGGTCACCGGGGAGCTGTTTTTT. This chain links TRBV5-6 with TRBJ2-2; 7 nucleotides line up with TRBD1. J gave up 4 bases and V 4 bases, and 13 bases lay outside the gene matches. Germline CDR1 is SGHDT and CDR2 is YYEEEE. The CDR3 runs 17 residues. Filled out from reference TRBV5-6 and TRBJ2-2, the complete variable domain reads DAGVTQSPTHLIKTRGQQVTLRCSPKSGHDTVSWYQQALGQGPQFIFQYYEEEERQRGNFPDRFSGHQFPNYSSELNVNALLLGDSALYLCASSLNRGIKVTGELFFGEGSRLTVL.

The chain couples TRBV5-8 to TRBJ1-5, with 8 bases lining up with TRBD1. Germline V gives CDR1 SGHTS, CDR2 YDEGEE. After removal of 4 bases from V and 0 bases from J, the junction contained 6 bases not matched to a gene. The CDR3 contains 16 residues. The CDR3 sequence is CASSTAGGYSNQPQHF. CDR3 coding DNA: TGTGCCAGCAGCACCGCAGGGGGCTATAGCAATCAGCCCCAGCATTTT.

The gene calls are TRBV19 and TRBJ1-2; 9 nucleotides line up with TRBD1. V shed 7 bases and J 5 bases; nucleotides not matched to a gene: 8. The CDR3 contains 14 residues. CDR1 is LNHDA and CDR2 is SQIVND in the germline V gene (reference sequence). Here the CDR3 reads CASKVGQGSYGYTF. As DNA, the CDR3 is TGTGCCAGTAAGGTGGGACAGGGTAGTTATGGCTACACCTTC.

J is TRBJ2-6 and V is TRBV25-1; D is unresolved. The germline V gene encodes CDR1 MGHDK and CDR2 SYGVNS. The CDR3 length is 13 residues. The V end lost 7 bases, the J end lost 1 base, and 5 bases lay between the germline ends. DNA of the CDR3: TGTGCCAGCACCCCGTCTGGGGCCAACGTCCTGACTTTC. Encoded protein: CASTPSGANVLTF.

This chain connects TRBV5-8 to TRBJ1-4, with 9 bases identical to TRBD1. The CDR3 length is 15 residues. V shed 4 bases and J 0 bases; nucleotides not matched to a gene: 1. The germline V gene has CDR1 SGHTS and CDR2 YDEGEE. CDR3 DNA: TGTGCCAGCAGCCGGGACAGGGCAACTAATGAAAAACTGTTTTTT. It encodes CASSRDRATNEKLFF.

In its sample, this clone was seen a few times. Other DNA sequences in this specimen translate into the identical CDR3. The genes are TRBV6-5 and TRBJ1-2; possibly TRBD1 for D (6 bases). The CDR3 runs to 13 residues. Trimming left V 5 bases short and J 2 bases short, with 9 bases between. The germline gives CDR1 MNHEY, CDR2 SVGAGI. This CDR3 reads CASSRTGNYGYTF. For the CDR3, the DNA is TGTGCCAGCAGTCGAACAGGGAACTATGGCTACACCTTC.

The gene calls are TRBV14 and TRBJ1-2; the D gene is possibly TRBD1 (6 bases). The CDR3 loop spans 13 amino acids. Trimming pared 3 bases from V and 8 bases from J, leaving 13 bases between. Germline CDR1 SGHDN, CDR2 FVKESK. The CDR3 is CASSHTAGGGYTF. In nucleotides, the CDR3 is TGTGCCAGCAGCCACACAGCTGGGGGCGGCTACACCTTC.

CDR3 sequence reads: CASSLGGANTDTQYF. The CDR3 nucleotides read TGTGCCAGCAGCCTAGGGGGGGCGAACACAGATACGCAGTATTTT. The chain carries TRBV5-8 and TRBJ2-3; perhaps TRBD2 as D (7 bases). With 4 bases removed from V and 2 bases from J, the gap between germline ends came to 14 bases. The CDR3 spans 15 residues. Germline V lookup: CDR1 SGHTS, CDR2 YDEGEE.

The chain's CDR3 is CASSQVASGAYNEQFF. CDR3 nucleotides: TGTGCCAGCAGCCAAGTCGCTAGCGGGGCATACAATGAGCAGTTCTTC. This sequence joins TRBV3-1 (or the pseudogene TRBV3-2) and TRBJ2-1, with 9 positions matching TRBD2. Trimming at V came to 1 base and at J to 4 bases, leaving 5 bases not matched to a gene. This CDR3 contains 16 residues. Germline V gene lookup returns CDR1 LGHDT and CDR2 YNNKEL (reference sequence).

V usage is TRBV28 and J usage is TRBJ1-4; no definite D call. The CDR3 contains 15 residues. V was trimmed by 8 bases and J by 2 bases, leaving 15 bases between them. CDR1 MDHEN and CDR2 SYDVKM come from the germline V gene. The CDR3 sequence: CASDDGGATNEKLFF. In DNA form, the CDR3 reads TGTGCCAGCGACGATGGAGGCGCTACTAATGAAAAACTGTTTTTT.

This chain connects TRBV5-6 to TRBJ1-3; tentatively, D is TRBD1 (5 bases). Trimming cost V 2 bases and J 3 bases, with 12 bases left between them. The CDR3 is made up of 15 amino acids. Germline CDR1 is SGHDT and CDR2 is YYEEEE. CDR3 sequence reads: CASSFQGTYGNTIYF. The CDR3 DNA sequence: TGTGCCAGCAGCTTTCAGGGTACATATGGAAACACCATATATTTT.

The chain uses TRBV6-2 or TRBV6-3 and TRBJ2-1, with 8 bases identical to TRBD2. With V trimmed by 5 bases and J by 5 bases, 8 bases remained unmatched. From germline, CDR1 is MNHEY and CDR2 SVGEGT. This CDR3 has 15 residues. CDR3 DNA sequence: TGTGCCAGCAGTCCCGAGCGGGGGCCTAACAATGAGCAGTTCTTC. Translating gives CASSPERGPNNEQFF.

The chain recombines TRBV6-5 with TRBJ2-7, with D uncertain. Germline-derived CDR1 and CDR2 are MNHEY and SVGAGI. V was clipped by 6 bases and J by 2 bases, with 17 bases between them. The CDR3 runs to 15 residues. The CDR3 coding sequence is TGTGCCAGCAGCCCACGTCCCAAACTAACCTACGAGCAGTACTTC. Amino acids: CASSPRPKLTYEQYF.

This chain connects TRBV2 to TRBJ1-1, with D perhaps matching TRBD1 (6 bases). V was clipped by 4 bases and J by 1 base, with 13 bases between them. CDR3 length equals 15 residues. CDR1 is SNHLY, CDR2 FYNNEI, per germline. CDR3 in amino acids: CASSVGDTTNTEAFF. CDR3 coding DNA: TGTGCCAGCAGTGTGGGGGACACTACGAACACTGAAGCTTTCTTT.

The chain employs TRBV11-2 and TRBJ2-7; 8 bases match TRBD2. The J segment lost 2 bases and the V segment lost 2 bases, leaving 5 bases of the junction unmatched. Germline CDR1 SGHAT, CDR2 FQNNGV. The CDR3 is 15 amino acids. DNA of the CDR3: TGTGCCAGCAGCTTATCTTCTAGCGGGCCCTACGAGCAGTACTTC. This encodes CASSLSSSGPYEQYF.

The rearrangement links TRBV10-3 to TRBJ2-1; weak D call: TRBD1 (6 bases). V was shortened by 5 bases and J by 6 bases, with 26 bases between the two germline ends. The CDR3 extends over 18 amino acids. CDR1 and CDR2 (germline): ENHRY, SYGVKD. The CDR3 DNA reads as TGTGCCATCAGTAAGACCGGGGAAGACAGGCCGTCTACCAATGAGCAGTTCTTC. This gives the protein CAISKTGEDRPSTNEQFF.

This clone was detected a few times. The chain employs TRBV11-2 and TRBJ2-1; 11 nucleotides align to TRBD2. Germline values: CDR1 SGHAT, CDR2 FQNNGV. The J segment lost 7 bases and the V segment lost 5 bases, leaving 10 bases of the junction unmatched. The CDR3 loop spans 16 amino acids. CDR3 DNA: TGTGCCAGCAGCGAACGACTAGCGGGGTCTGGGAATGAGCAGTTCTTC. Translating it yields CASSERLAGSGNEQFF.

The chain has TRBV15 and TRBJ2-1; 12 bases align to TRBD2. CDR1 and CDR2 from the germline V gene are LNHNV and YYDKDF (reference sequence). After removal of 4 bases from V and 6 bases from J, the junction contained 13 bases not matched to a gene. The CDR3 runs to 18 residues. The CDR3 coding sequence is TGTGCCACCAGCAACCCCCGGTCTAGCGGGAGGGCCGGCAATGAGCAGTTCTTC. This gives the protein CATSNPRSSGRAGNEQFF.

The chain couples TRBV18 to TRBJ2-2, with D uncertain. Germline CDR1 and CDR2: KGHSH and LQKENI. Trimming took 0 bases from V and 5 from J, leaving 4 bases between them. The CDR3 sequence is 13 residues long. CDR3 sequence reads: CASSPPETGELFF. The CDR3 region has the DNA TGTGCCAGCTCACCACCAGAGACCGGGGAGCTGTTTTTT. Complete variable domain (other parts from reference TRBV18 and TRBJ2-2): NAGVMQNPRHLVRRRGQEARLRCSPMKGHSHVYWYRQLPEEGLKFMVYLQKENIIDESGMPKERFSAEFPKEGPSILRIQQVVRGDSAAYFCASSPPETGELFFGEGSRLTVL.

This rearrangement joins TRBV10-3 to TRBJ1-6, with 7 bases lining up with TRBD1. The CDR3 is 14 amino acids. CDR1 and CDR2 from the germline V gene are ENHRY and SYGVKD. The V segment lost 6 bases and the J segment 8 bases; nucleotides outside the gene matches: 7. As DNA, the CDR3 is TGTGCCATCAGGAGACAGGGTGATGATTCACCCCTCCACTTT. Amino acids: CAIRRQGDDSPLHF.

The chain has TRBV18 and TRBJ2-2, with a tentative D call TRBD2 (6 bases). V was clipped by 4 bases and J by 3 bases, with 9 bases between them. Germline assignment: CDR1 KGHSH and CDR2 LQKENI. This CDR3 contains 14 residues. CDR3 protein: CASSLTGDTGELFF. The CDR3 DNA follows: TGTGCCAGCTCACTGACGGGAGACACCGGGGAGCTGTTTTTT.

The rearrangement joins TRBV24-1 to TRBJ2-2; possible D gene TRBD2, 6 bases. Germline V gives CDR1 KGHDR, CDR2 SFDVKD. The CDR3 length is 15 residues. V shed 3 bases and J shed 3 bases, with 10 bases lying between them. CDR3 residues: CATSDGPGDTGELFF. CDR3 coding DNA: TGTGCCACCAGTGATGGGCCGGGGGACACCGGGGAGCTGTTTTTT.

The chain couples TRBV10-3 to TRBJ1-6; no clear D. Deletions cut 0 bases from V and 12 bases from J, with 12 bases between. The CDR3 consists of 14 residues. The germline V gene has CDR1 ENHRY and CDR2 SYGVKD. The CDR3 sequence: CAISESTGAGPLHF. CDR3 DNA sequence: TGTGCCATCAGTGAGTCGACGGGAGCTGGACCCCTCCACTTT.

The chain has TRBV9 and TRBJ2-5, with TRBD1 matching over 11 bases. After removal of 0 bases from V and 2 bases from J, the junction contained 6 bases not matched to a gene. The CDR3 has 17 residues. Germline CDR1 SGDLS, CDR2 YYNGEE. For the CDR3, the DNA is TGTGCCAGCAGCGTAGCTGGGACAGGGGGGGGACAAGAGACCCAGTACTTC. This encodes CASSVAGTGGGQETQYF.

This chain uses TRBV3-1 (or the pseudogene TRBV3-2) with TRBJ2-3; 9 nucleotides agree with TRBD2. Germline CDR1 is LGHDT and CDR2 is YNNKEL (reference sequence). J lost 0 bases, V lost 6 bases, and 7 bases had no gene match. The CDR3 has 16 amino acids. In DNA form, the CDR3 reads TGTGCCAGCAGTCGGACTAGCGAACCTAGCACAGATACGCAGTATTTT. It translates to CASSRTSEPSTDTQYF.

The J gene is TRBJ2-3, the V gene TRBV7-9; D is possibly TRBD1 (6 bases). Germline assignment: CDR1 SEHNR and CDR2 FQNEAQ (reference sequence). V was shortened by 1 base and J by 4 bases, with 9 bases between the two germline ends. CDR3 size: 14 residues. DNA for the CDR3: TGTGCCAGCAGCTTAGACAGGGAAGCAGATACGCAGTATTTT. This gives the protein CASSLDREADTQYF.

The chain employs TRBV11-2 and TRBJ2-7; 7 bases are a match to TRBD1. The germline V gene has CDR1 SGHAT and CDR2 FQNNGV. The CDR3 is made up of 17 amino acids. V lost 3 bases, J lost 3 bases, and 14 bases stayed unmatched. This CDR3 is CASSFTSASGQHYEQYF. CDR3 sequence (DNA): TGTGCCAGCAGCTTCACCTCGGCCTCGGGACAGCACTACGAGCAGTACTTC. Supplemented by reference TRBV11-2 and TRBJ2-7, the full variable domain reads EAGVAQSPRYKIIEKRQSVAFWCNPISGHATLYWYQQILGQGPKLLIQFQNNGVVDDSQLPKDRFSAERLKGVDSTLKIQPAKLEDSAVYLCASSFTSASGQHYEQYFGPGTRLTVT.

This clone was seen just once. The chain combines TRBV11-2 with TRBJ2-5; 9 bases match TRBD1. The V gene's germline CDR1 is SGHAT and CDR2 FQNNGV. V was pared by 5 bases and J by 5 bases, with 9 bases of the junction left unmatched. The CDR3 length is 15 residues. CDR3 sequence reads: CASSPGTGWIETQYF. DNA of the CDR3: TGTGCCAGCAGCCCCGGGACAGGGTGGATCGAGACCCAGTACTTC.

The chain employs TRBV6-4 and TRBJ2-2, with D possibly being TRBD1 (6 bases). The CDR3 is 15 residues long. Trimming left V 6 bases short and J 0 bases short, with 11 bases between. Germline CDR1 is MRHNA and CDR2 is SNTAGT. The CDR3 reads CASSPTGSNTGELFF. The CDR3 DNA follows: TGTGCCAGCAGCCCGACAGGTTCGAACACCGGGGAGCTGTTTTTT.

The CDR3 DNA sequence: TGTGCCAGCAGGACACTGGGTGTTGGCTACACCTTC. It encodes CASRTLGVGYTF. The chain uses TRBV6-5 and TRBJ1-2; D is unresolved. With 6 bases removed from V and 7 bases from J, the gap between germline ends came to 12 bases. Per the germline V gene, CDR1 is MNHEY and CDR2 is SVGAGI. The length of the CDR3 is 12 residues.